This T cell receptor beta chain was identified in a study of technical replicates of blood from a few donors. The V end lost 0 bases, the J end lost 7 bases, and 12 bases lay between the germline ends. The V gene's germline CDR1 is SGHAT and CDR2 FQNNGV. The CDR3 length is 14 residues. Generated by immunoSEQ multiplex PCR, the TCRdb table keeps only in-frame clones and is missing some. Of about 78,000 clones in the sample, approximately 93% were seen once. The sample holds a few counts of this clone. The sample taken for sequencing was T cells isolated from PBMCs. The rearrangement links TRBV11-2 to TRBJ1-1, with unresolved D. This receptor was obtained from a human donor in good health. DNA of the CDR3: TGTGCCAGCAGCTTAGAACGACACAGTAATGAAGCTTTCTTT. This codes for CASSLERHSNEAFF. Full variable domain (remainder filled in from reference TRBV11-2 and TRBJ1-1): EAGVAQSPRYKIIEKRQSVAFWCNPISGHATLYWYQQILGQGPKLLIQFQNNGVVDDSQLPKDRFSAERLKGVDSTLKIQPAKLEDSAVYLCASSLERHSNEAFFGQGTRLTVV.